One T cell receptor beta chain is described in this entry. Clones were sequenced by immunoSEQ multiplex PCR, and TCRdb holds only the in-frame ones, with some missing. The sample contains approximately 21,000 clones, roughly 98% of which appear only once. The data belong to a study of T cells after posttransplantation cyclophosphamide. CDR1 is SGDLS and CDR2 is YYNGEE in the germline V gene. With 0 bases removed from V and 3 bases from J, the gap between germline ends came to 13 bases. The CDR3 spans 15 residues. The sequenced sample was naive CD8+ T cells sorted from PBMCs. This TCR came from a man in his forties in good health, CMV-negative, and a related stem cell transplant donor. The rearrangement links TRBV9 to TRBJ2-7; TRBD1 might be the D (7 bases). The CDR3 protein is CASSVGRGLIYEQYF. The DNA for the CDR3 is TGTGCCAGCAGCGTAGGGAGGGGGCTGATCTACGAGCAGTACTTC.